The clone carrying this T cell receptor beta chain was recorded only once. The antigen remains undetermined. This CDR3 region has 13 residues. V was cut by 5 bases and J by 4 bases, with 9 bases left in between. Per germline, CDR1 LNHDA and CDR2 SQIVND (reference sequence). The sample is drawn from a study of cytomegalovirus exposure and HLA in healthy donors. Findings of the study overall: Cytomegalovirus status, reportedly, was diagnosed with high specificity and sensitivity by the classifier. A reported reduction in N-insertions relative to the 666-donor mean was seen in an Asian-associated ancestry cluster in a later analysis. CMV serostatus was the only recorded immune exposure for donors.

Both 60 Vbeta primers and 13 Jbeta primers went into the PCR. Profiling relied on immunoSEQ multiplex PCR, and the TCRdb table lists in-frame clones only, not all of them. This sample has under 200,000 clones, with about 80% found just once. This sequence originates from a woman between 40 and 55 years old in good health and CMV-seronegative. Material for sequencing was PBMCs. The gene calls are TRBV19 and TRBJ2-1; perhaps TRBD1 as D (7 bases). The CDR3 here is CASSPGGYNEQFF. The DNA of the CDR3 is TGTGCCAGTAGTCCAGGGGGGTACAATGAGCAGTTCTTC.